This T cell receptor (beta chain) was sequenced for a study of shared clonotypes between healthy human individuals. Note on this clone: Its specificity is unknown.

An approximately 220 ng quantity of DNA, 29,000 or so T cell genomes, went into the sorted-subset replicate PCRs. Using immunoSEQ multiplex PCR, the repertoire was profiled, and TCRdb retains in-frame clones only, with some absent. The data contain approximately 2,300,000 clones, around 93% of them singletons. Whole-study findings and limits: The authors sampled blood alone, and tissue repertoires likely differ. Shared across several donors were around 5% of the naive CD4 clonotypes.

Trimming left V 6 bases short and J 5 bases short, with 19 bases between. Germline V CDR1 and CDR2: ENHRY, SYGVKD. This CDR3 contains 15 residues. The sequence was collected from a man aged 18 to 30 in good health. Some clones in this sample may be carry-over from other donors' samples. The rearrangement joins TRBV10-3 to TRBJ2-5, with D perhaps assigned TRBD1 or TRBD2 (7 bases each). The sequenced sample was naive CD4+ T cells from PBMCs. As for subset: CD45RA+ positively selected. As DNA, the CDR3 is TGTGCCATCAGCGGGAGAGGGGGCGGGAGCGAGACCCAGTACTTC. Encoded protein: CAISGRGGGSETQYF.